This TCR beta chain was identified during a study of cytomegalovirus exposure and HLA in healthy donors. Study details: Earlier sequencing of approximately 200 million T cells yielded roughly 120 million unique TCR beta sequences. The study's findings and limits: In a later analysis, the majority of CMV-associated beta chains seemingly showed HLA restriction.

The germline CDR1 and CDR2 sequences are SGHRS and YFSETQ. There are 15 residues in the CDR3. V was cut by 3 bases and J by 3 bases, with 13 bases left in between. PCR amplification relied on 60 Vbeta primers (plus 13 Jbeta primers). Only in-frame clones appear in the TCRdb table, and some are missing; sequencing was by immunoSEQ multiplex PCR. The repertoire holds about 160,000 clones, with 75% to 85% as singletons. Note on this clone: What it binds is unknown.

This sequence was found in a man between 25 and 39 years old in good health and CMV-seronegative. Sequenced: PBMCs. The chain links TRBV5-1 to TRBJ2-1, with a weak D call TRBD2 (8 bases). Here the CDR3 reads CASSSGGTDYNEQFF. In DNA form, the CDR3 reads TGCGCCAGCAGCTCGGGGGGGACAGACTACAATGAGCAGTTCTTC.